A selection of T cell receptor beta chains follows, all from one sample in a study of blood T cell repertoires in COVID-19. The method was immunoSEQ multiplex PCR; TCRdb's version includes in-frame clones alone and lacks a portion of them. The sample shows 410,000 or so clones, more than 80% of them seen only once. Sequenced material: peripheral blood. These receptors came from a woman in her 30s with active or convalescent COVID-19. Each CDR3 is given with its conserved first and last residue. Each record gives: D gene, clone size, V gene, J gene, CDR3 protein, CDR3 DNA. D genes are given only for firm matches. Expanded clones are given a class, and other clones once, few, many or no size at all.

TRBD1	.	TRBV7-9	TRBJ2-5	CASSNHDRVETQYF	TGTGCCAGCAGCAACCACGACAGGGTTGAGACCCAGTACTTC
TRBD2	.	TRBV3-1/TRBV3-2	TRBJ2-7	CASSARLAGGSYEQYF	TGTGCCAGCAGCGCAAGACTAGCGGGGGGATCCTACGAGCAGTACTTC
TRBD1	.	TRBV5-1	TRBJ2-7	CASSLDGQGPYEQYF	TGCGCCAGCAGCTTGGACGGACAGGGACCCTACGAGCAGTACTTC
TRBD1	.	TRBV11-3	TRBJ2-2	CASSSWDRDGGELFF	TGTGCCAGCAGCTCCTGGGACAGGGACGGCGGGGAGCTGTTTTTT
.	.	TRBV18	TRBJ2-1	CASSPYNNEQFF	TGTGCCAGCTCCCCATACAACAATGAGCAGTTCTTC
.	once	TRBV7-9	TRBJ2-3	CASKNTQGTDTQYF	TGTGCCAGCAAGAATACGCAGGGCACAGATACGCAGTATTTT
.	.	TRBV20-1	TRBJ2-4	CSASPPGRSKNIQYF	TGCAGTGCTAGTCCCCCGGGGAGAAGCAAAAACATTCAGTACTTC
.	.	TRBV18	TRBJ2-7	CASSPEGRGQYF	TGTGCCAGCTCACCGGAGGGAAGGGGGCAGTACTTC
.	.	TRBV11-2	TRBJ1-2	CASSPIEALYGYTF	TGTGCCAGCAGCCCCATTGAGGCTCTCTATGGCTACACCTTC
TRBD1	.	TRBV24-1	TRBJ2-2	CATSVTPGQGSTGELFF	TGTGCCACCAGTGTCACCCCGGGACAGGGGAGCACCGGGGAGCTGTTTTTT
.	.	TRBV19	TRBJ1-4	CASSASGGAKLFF	TGTGCCAGTAGTGCCTCGGGGGGGGCAAAACTGTTTTTT
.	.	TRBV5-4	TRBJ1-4	CASSPNLGEEKLFF	TGTGCCAGCAGCCCCAATCTCGGGGAGGAAAAACTGTTTTTT
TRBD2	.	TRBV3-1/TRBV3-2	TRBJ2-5	CASSHPTSGYQETQYF	TGTGCCAGCAGCCATCCTACTAGCGGATACCAAGAGACCCAGTACTTC
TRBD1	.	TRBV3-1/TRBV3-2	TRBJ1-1	CASSQIQGALLGEAFF	TGTGCCAGCAGCCAAATACAGGGGGCTCTTCTAGGTGAAGCTTTCTTT
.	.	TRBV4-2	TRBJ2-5	CASSQGAGGAQETQYF	TGTGCCAGCAGCCAGGGAGCCGGGGGAGCCCAAGAGACCCAGTACTTC
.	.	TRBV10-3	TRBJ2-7	CAISALDSRNPKFSYEQYF	TGTGCCATCAGTGCCCTAGACAGCCGAAATCCTAAATTTTCCTACGAGCAGTACTTC
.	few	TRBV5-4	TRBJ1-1	CASSTGLGDTEAFF	TGTGCCAGCAGCACCGGCCTCGGGGACACTGAAGCTTTCTTT
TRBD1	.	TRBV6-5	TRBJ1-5	CASRLAGGPSQPQHF	TGTGCCAGCAGACTCGCAGGGGGCCCCAGCCAGCCCCAGCATTTT
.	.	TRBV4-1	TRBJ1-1	CASSPHRMNTEAFF	TGCGCCAGCAGCCCACACAGGATGAACACTGAAGCTTTCTTT
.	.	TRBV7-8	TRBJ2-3	CASSRTRLAALTDTQYF	TGTGCCAGCAGCCGAACTCGATTAGCGGCGCTCACAGATACGCAGTATTTT
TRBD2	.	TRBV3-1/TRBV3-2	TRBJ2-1	CASSQDTGGGGNEQFF	TGTGCCAGCAGCCAAGATACTGGCGGGGGAGGCAATGAGCAGTTCTTC
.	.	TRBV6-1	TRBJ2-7	CASSERGYSYEQYF	TGTGCCAGCAGTGAAAGGGGATACTCCTACGAGCAGTACTTC
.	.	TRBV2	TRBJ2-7	CASNKRGASYEQYF	TGTGCCAGCAATAAAAGGGGCGCATCCTACGAGCAGTACTTC
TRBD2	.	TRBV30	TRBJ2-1	CAWSVFGSGSYNEQFF	TGTGCCTGGAGTGTATTTGGGAGCGGGAGCTACAATGAGCAGTTCTTC
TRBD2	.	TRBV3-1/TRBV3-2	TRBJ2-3	CASSPRLAVADTQYF	TGTGCCAGCAGCCCGAGACTAGCGGTAGCAGATACGCAGTATTTT
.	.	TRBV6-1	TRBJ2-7	CASSESPGDAYEQYF	TGTGCCAGCAGTGAAAGTCCCGGGGATGCCTACGAGCAGTACTTC
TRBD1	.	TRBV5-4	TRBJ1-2	CASSSRTGDYGYTF	TGTGCCAGCAGCTCCCGGACAGGGGACTATGGCTACACCTTC
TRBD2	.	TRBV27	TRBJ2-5	CASRASGFMGETQYF	TGTGCCAGCAGGGCTAGCGGGTTTATGGGAGAGACCCAGTACTTC
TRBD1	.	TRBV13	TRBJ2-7	CASSTLWGQPYEQYF	TGTGCCAGCAGCACCCTGTGGGGACAGCCGTACGAGCAGTACTTC
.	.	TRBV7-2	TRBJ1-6	CASSLQQLNSPLHF	TGTGCCAGCAGCTTACAACAGTTAAATTCACCCCTCCACTTT
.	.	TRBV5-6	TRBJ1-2	CASSSRGAGILYGYTF	TGTGCCAGCAGCTCCCGGGGAGCCGGGATCCTCTATGGCTACACCTTC
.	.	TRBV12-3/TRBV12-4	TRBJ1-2	CASSLYREGYTF	TGTGCCAGCAGTTTGTACAGGGAAGGCTACACCTTC
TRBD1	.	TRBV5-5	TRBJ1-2	CASSSGTGVYGYTF	TGTGCCAGCAGCTCCGGGACAGGGGTTTATGGCTACACCTTC
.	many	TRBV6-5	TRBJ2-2	CASSYSRAGELFF	TGTGCCAGCAGTTACTCGCGGGCCGGGGAGCTGTTTTTT
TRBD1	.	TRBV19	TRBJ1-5	CASSTPRTGGFPLVMEPQHF	TGTGCCAGTAGCACACCTCGGACAGGGGGATTTCCCCTTGTAATGGAGCCCCAGCATTTT
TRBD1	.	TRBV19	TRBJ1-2	CASSLQGGGGGYTF	TGTGCCAGTAGCCTACAGGGGGGTGGCGGTGGCTACACCTTC
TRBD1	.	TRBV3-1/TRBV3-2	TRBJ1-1	CASSRGQANEAFF	TGTGCCAGCAGCCGTGGACAGGCTAATGAAGCTTTCTTT
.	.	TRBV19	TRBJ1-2	CASGGGLNYGYTF	TGTGCCAGTGGAGGTGGGCTTAACTATGGCTACACCTTC
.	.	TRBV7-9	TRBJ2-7	CASSAAASYEQYF	TGTGCCAGCAGCGCGGCCGCCTCCTACGAGCAGTACTTC
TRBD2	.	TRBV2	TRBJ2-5	CASSGGGGRSQYF	TGTGCCAGCAGTGGCGGCGGGGGGCGATCCCAGTACTTC
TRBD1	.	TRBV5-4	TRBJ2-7	CASSWTGANYEQYF	TGTGCCAGCAGCTGGACAGGGGCCAACTACGAGCAGTACTTC
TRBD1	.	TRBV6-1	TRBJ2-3	CASSELRGQGTDTQYF	TGTGCCAGCAGCGAATTAAGAGGACAGGGCACAGATACGCAGTATTTT
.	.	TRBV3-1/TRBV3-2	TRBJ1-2	CASSATGYGYTF	TGTGCCAGCAGTGCGACAGGCTATGGCTACACCTTC
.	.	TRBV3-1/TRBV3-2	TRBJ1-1	CASSLGGKTEAFF	TGTGCCAGCAGCCTTGGGGGGAAAACTGAAGCTTTCTTT
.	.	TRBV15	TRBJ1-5	CATSRDSRPQHF	TGTGCCACCAGCAGAGATAGCCGGCCCCAGCATTTT